This is a list of T cell receptor beta chains from one sample in a study of STAT5B mutations in CD4+ large granular lymphocyte leukemia. TCRdb's table, derived via immunoSEQ multiplex PCR, lists solely in-frame clones and lacks some. The repertoire holds tens of thousands of clones, with about four fifths as singletons. Sequences were obtained from CD4+ T cells from blood buffy coats. Source of these receptors: a human donor in good health. The CDR3 runs from the conserved cysteine through the conserved F or W. The D gene is left open where the match is weak. Not every row has a clone size; where given, it reads once, few, many or a size class.

v_gene	abundance	d_gene	j_gene	CDR3nt	CDR3aa
TRBV6-1	-	-	TRBJ1-2	TGTGCCAGCGGTATACTCCGAGCTAACTATGGCTACACCTTC	CASGILRANYGYTF
TRBV7-9	-	TRBD2	TRBJ2-3	TGTGCCAGCAGCTGGACTAGCTCAGATACGCAGTATTTT	CASSWTSSDTQYF
TRBV6-5	few	-	TRBJ1-5	TGTGCCAGCAGTTATATGGGACGCCAGCATTTT	CASSYMGRQHF
TRBV10-3	-	TRBD2	TRBJ2-5	TGTGCCATCAGTTTGGGACTAGCGGGGTCCAAGCCAGAGACCCAGTACTTC	CAISLGLAGSKPETQYF
TRBV6-1	few	TRBD1	TRBJ1-2	TGTGCCAGCAGTCAAGGGGGATCAGGGGGCGCATGGCATGGCTACACCTTC	CASSQGGSGGAWHGYTF
TRBV7-2	-	-	TRBJ2-3	TGTGCCAGCAGCTTAGCGTACACAGATACGCAGTATTTT	CASSLAYTDTQYF
TRBV28	-	TRBD2	TRBJ2-5	TGTGCCAGCAGACGGACTAGCGGGGGGGAGACCCAGTACTTC	CASRRTSGGETQYF
TRBV7-8	-	-	TRBJ1-1	TGTGCCAGCAGCCTAGGGGACTCGATGGGGACTTCCCTCGATGAAGCTTTCTTT	CASSLGDSMGTSLDEAFF
TRBV5-1	-	-	TRBJ1-2	TGCGCCAGCAGCTTTCAGGGTGGAGGCTTCGACTATGGCTACACCTTC	CASSFQGGGFDYGYTF
TRBV5-1	-	TRBD2	TRBJ2-3	TGCGCCAGCAGTCTAGCGGGGTTCACAGATACGCAGTATTTT	CASSLAGFTDTQYF
TRBV5-6	-	-	TRBJ2-3	TGTGCCAGCAGCTTACTTCCTGGGGACACAGATACGCAGTATTTT	CASSLLPGDTDTQYF
TRBV28	-	TRBD1	TRBJ1-2	TGTGCCAGCAGTTCGGGACAGGGGGCTAGCTATGGCTACACCTTC	CASSSGQGASYGYTF
TRBV30	few	TRBD1	TRBJ2-7	TGTGCCTGGAGTGCCCCCGGGGACAGACGCTCCTACGAGCAGTACTTC	CAWSAPGDRRSYEQYF
TRBV7-9	-	-	TRBJ2-7	TGTGCCAGCAGCTTTTACGGGACATCGGTCTCCTACGAGCAGTACTTC	CASSFYGTSVSYEQYF
TRBV7-2	once	-	TRBJ1-4	TGTGCCAGCAGCTTATCCCTGGGTGTCAATGAAAAACTGTTTTTT	CASSLSLGVNEKLFF
TRBV2	-	-	TRBJ1-3	TGTGCCAGCAGTGCAACAGGAAACACCATATATTTT	CASSATGNTIYF
TRBV11-2	-	-	TRBJ2-7	TGTGCCAGCAGCATTAGAATCCGGAGGCCATCCTACGAGCAGTACTTC	CASSIRIRRPSYEQYF
TRBV30	few	TRBD1	TRBJ1-2	TGTGCCTGGGGGACAGGAGCTAACTATGGCTACACCTTC	CAWGTGANYGYTF
TRBV7-3	-	-	TRBJ2-2	TGTGCCAGCAGCTTTGACGGCGGCGCGAACACCGGGGAGCTGTTTTTT	CASSFDGGANTGELFF
TRBV7-9	-	-	TRBJ1-4	TGTGCCAGCAGCTTTGGGGGGTCGGGTAATGAAAAACTGTTTTTT	CASSFGGSGNEKLFF
TRBV27	-	-	TRBJ2-4	TGTGCCAGCAGTCCCCCCTTTGGGAGGGCCAAAAACATTCAGTACTTC	CASSPPFGRAKNIQYF
TRBV2	-	-	TRBJ1-2	TGTGCCAGCAGTGATAATCTAGTGAACTATGGCTACACCTTC	CASSDNLVNYGYTF
TRBV6-6	-	-	TRBJ1-1	TGTGCCAGCAGGGGCCAGGAGAACACTGAAGCTTTCTTT	CASRGQENTEAFF
TRBV28	-	-	TRBJ2-2	TGTGCCAGCAGTTATCCGACGGGGACCGGGGAGCTGTTTTTT	CASSYPTGTGELFF
TRBV4-3	-	-	TRBJ1-2	TGCGCCAGCAGCCAAGATCTAGGGGGTGGCTACACCTTC	CASSQDLGGGYTF
TRBV7-8	-	-	TRBJ2-1	TGTGCCAGCCTGGAGGGTAGCGACAATGAGCAGTTCTTC	CASLEGSDNEQFF
TRBV27	-	TRBD2	TRBJ2-1	TGTGCCAGCAGTCAACCGGCCAGAGGGACTAGCGGGGGGGCCTACAATGAGCAGTTCTTC	CASSQPARGTSGGAYNEQFF
TRBV7-2	-	TRBD2	TRBJ2-5	TGTGCCAGCAGCTTAGGACTAGCGGGATTGGAGCAGTACTTC	CASSLGLAGLEQYF
TRBV12-5	few	-	TRBJ1-1	TGTGCTAGTGGACATCGCGAAAAAACAGGGTCCGAAGCTTTCTTT	CASGHREKTGSEAFF
TRBV11-1	-	TRBD2	TRBJ2-3	TGTGCCAGCAGCTTGGGAGCGGGGGGGGCAGATACGCAGTATTTT	CASSLGAGGADTQYF
TRBV30	-	-	TRBJ1-6	TGTGCCTGGGCCCACGCGGGGGGCGGTAATTCACCCCTCCACTTT	CAWAHAGGGNSPLHF
TRBV27	-	-	TRBJ1-5	TGTGCCAGCAGTTTATTTGGTGCTCAGCCCCAGCATTTT	CASSLFGAQPQHF
TRBV28	-	TRBD1	TRBJ1-1	TGTGCCAGCAGGGGACAGACAACGAACACTGAAGCTTTCTTT	CASRGQTTNTEAFF
TRBV11-2	few	-	TRBJ1-2	TGTGCCAGCAGCTTTCAGTTCCAGGGCTATGGCTACACCTTC	CASSFQFQGYGYTF
TRBV5-1	-	TRBD1	TRBJ1-4	TGCGCCAGCAGACAGGGACAGGGTGATGAAAAACTGTTTTTT	CASRQGQGDEKLFF
TRBV6-6	-	TRBD2	TRBJ2-3	TGTGCCAGCAGTTACCTAACTAGCGGGGGCACAGATACGCAGTATTTT	CASSYLTSGGTDTQYF
TRBV7-3	-	TRBD2	TRBJ2-1	TGTGCCAGCAGCTTGAGGGGACTAGCGGGGGGCGAGCAGTTCTTC	CASSLRGLAGGEQFF
TRBV2	-	-	TRBJ1-3	TGTGCCAGCAGTGCGTTGGGGTCTGGAAACACCATATATTTT	CASSALGSGNTIYF